This record concerns one T cell receptor beta chain sequence. This entry belongs to a study of tumor-infiltrating lymphocytes in localized non-small cell lung cancer. The data were produced by immunoSEQ multiplex PCR, yet TCRdb's version contains in-frame clones alone and is incomplete. The sample contains 13,000 to 15,000 clones, roughly 70% of which appear only once. Germline loops: CDR1 MNHEY, CDR2 SVGAGI. This CDR3 is 14 amino acids long. V shed 2 bases and J shed 8 bases, with 15 bases lying between them. The sequenced sample consisted of uninvolved lung tissue not adjacent to the tumor. This sequence joins TRBV6-5 and TRBJ1-2; weak D call: TRBD1 (6 bases). This receptor was obtained from a human donor with non-small cell lung cancer. The CDR3 DNA follows: TGTGCCAGCAGTTACCGGTACAGGGAATTCGGCTACACCTTC. Protein product: CASSYRYREFGYTF.